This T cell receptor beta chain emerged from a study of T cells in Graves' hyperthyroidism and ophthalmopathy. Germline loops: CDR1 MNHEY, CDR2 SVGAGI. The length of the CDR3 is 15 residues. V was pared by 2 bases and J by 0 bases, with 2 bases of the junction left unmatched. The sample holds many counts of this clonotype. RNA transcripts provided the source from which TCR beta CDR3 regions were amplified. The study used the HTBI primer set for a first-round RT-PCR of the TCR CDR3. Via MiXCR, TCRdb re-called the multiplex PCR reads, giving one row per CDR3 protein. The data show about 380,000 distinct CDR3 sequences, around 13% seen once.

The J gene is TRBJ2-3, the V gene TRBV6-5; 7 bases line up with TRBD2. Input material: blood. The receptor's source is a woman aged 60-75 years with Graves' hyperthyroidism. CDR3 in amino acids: CASSYLAESTDTQYF. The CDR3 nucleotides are TGTGCCAGCAGTTACCTAGCGGAAAGCACAGATACGCAGTATTTT.